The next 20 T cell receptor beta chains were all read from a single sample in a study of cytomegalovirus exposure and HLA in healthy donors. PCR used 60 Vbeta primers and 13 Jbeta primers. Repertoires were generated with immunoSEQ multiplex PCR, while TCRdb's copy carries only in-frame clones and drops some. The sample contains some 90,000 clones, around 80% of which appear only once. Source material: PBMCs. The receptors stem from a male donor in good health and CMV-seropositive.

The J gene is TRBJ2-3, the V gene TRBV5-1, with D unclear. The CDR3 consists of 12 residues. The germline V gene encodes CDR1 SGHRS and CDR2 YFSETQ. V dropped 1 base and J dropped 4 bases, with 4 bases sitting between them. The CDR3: CASSLPPDTQYF. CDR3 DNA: TGCGCCAGCAGCTTGCCTCCAGATACGCAGTATTTT.

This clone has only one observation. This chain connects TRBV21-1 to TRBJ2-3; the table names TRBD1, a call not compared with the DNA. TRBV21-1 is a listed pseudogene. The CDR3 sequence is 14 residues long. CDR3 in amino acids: CASTTTRATDTQYF. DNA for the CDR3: TGTGCCAGCACCACAACCAGGGCCACAGATACGCAGTATTTT.

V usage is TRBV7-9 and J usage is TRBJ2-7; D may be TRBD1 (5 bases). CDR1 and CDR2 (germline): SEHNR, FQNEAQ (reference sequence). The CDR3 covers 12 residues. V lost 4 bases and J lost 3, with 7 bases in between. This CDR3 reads CASSSQGYEQYF. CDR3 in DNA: TGTGCCAGCAGCTCCCAGGGCTACGAGCAGTACTTC.

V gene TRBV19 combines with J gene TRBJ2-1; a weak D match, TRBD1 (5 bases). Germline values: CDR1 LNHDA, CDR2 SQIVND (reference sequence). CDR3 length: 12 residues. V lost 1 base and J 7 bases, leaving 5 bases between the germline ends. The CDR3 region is CASSIAGNEQFF. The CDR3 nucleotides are TGTGCCAGTAGTATAGCAGGGAATGAGCAGTTCTTC. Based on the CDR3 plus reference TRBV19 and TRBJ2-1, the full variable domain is DGGITQSPKYLFRKEGQNVTLSCEQNLNHDAMYWYRQDPGQGLRLIYYSQIVNDFQKGDIAEGYSVSREKKESFPLTVTSAQKNPTAFYLCASSIAGNEQFFGPGTRLTVL.

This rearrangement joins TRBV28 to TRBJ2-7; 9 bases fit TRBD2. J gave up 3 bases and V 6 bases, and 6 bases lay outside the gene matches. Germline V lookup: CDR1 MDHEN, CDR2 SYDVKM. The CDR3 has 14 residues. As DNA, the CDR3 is TGTGCCAGCAGATCTAGCGGGAATATCTACGAGCAGTACTTC. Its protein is CASRSSGNIYEQYF. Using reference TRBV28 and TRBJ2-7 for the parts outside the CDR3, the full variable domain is DVKVTQSSRYLVKRTGEKVFLECVQDMDHENMFWYRQDPGLGLRLIYFSYDVKMKEKGDIPEGYSVSREKKERFSLILESASTNQTSMYLCASRSSGNIYEQYFGPGTRLTVT.

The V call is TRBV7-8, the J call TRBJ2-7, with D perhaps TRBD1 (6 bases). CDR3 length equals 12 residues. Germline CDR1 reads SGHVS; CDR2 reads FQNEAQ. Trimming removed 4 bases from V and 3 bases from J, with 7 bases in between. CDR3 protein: CASSSQGYEQYF. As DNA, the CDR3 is TGTGCCAGCAGCTCACAGGGCTACGAGCAGTACTTC. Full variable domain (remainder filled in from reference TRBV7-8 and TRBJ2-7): GAGVSQSPRYKVAKRGQDVALRCDPISGHVSLFWYQQALGQGPEFLTYFQNEAQLDKSGLPSDRFFAERPEGSVSTLKIQRTQQEDSAVYLCASSSQGYEQYFGPGTRLTVT.

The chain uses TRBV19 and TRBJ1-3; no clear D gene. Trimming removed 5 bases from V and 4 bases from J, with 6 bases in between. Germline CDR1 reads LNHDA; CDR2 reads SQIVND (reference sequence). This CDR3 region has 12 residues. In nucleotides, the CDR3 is TGTGCCAGTAGTTTCATCGGAAACACCATATATTTT. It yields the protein CASSFIGNTIYF.

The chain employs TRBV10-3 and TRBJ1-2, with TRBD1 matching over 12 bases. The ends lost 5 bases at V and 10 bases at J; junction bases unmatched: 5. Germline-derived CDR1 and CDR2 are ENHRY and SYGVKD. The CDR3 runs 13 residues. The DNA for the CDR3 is TGTGCCATCAGTCCCGGGACAGGGGGCGTCTACACCTTC. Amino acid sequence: CAISPGTGGVYTF.

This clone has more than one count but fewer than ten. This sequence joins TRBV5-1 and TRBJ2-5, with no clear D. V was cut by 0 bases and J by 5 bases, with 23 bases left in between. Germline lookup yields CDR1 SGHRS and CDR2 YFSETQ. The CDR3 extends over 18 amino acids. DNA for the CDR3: TGCGCCAGCAGCTTGGATCCCTCGGTATATAGCTTTCGTGAGACCCAGTACTTC. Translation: CASSLDPSVYSFRETQYF.

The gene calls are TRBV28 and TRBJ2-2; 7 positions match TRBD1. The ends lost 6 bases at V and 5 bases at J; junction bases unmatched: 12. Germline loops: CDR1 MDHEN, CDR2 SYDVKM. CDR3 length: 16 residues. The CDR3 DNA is TGTGCCAGCAGCCCTACGACAGGGTTGGGGACCGGGGAGCTGTTTTTT. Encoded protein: CASSPTTGLGTGELFF.

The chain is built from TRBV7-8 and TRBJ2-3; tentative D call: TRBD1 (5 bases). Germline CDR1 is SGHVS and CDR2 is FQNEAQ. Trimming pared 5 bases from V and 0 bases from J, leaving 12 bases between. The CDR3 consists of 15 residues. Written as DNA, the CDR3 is TGTGCCAGCAGCCAGGGCTCCCCTAGCACAGATACGCAGTATTTT. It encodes CASSQGSPSTDTQYF.

CDR3 amino acids: CASSRVGGRIQETQYF. For the CDR3, the DNA is TGTGCCAGCAGCAGGGTGGGGGGACGGATCCAAGAGACCCAGTACTTC. V and J are TRBV11-2 and TRBJ2-5, with D perhaps TRBD2 (6 bases). This CDR3 is built from 16 residues. Germline loops: CDR1 SGHAT, CDR2 FQNNGV. Trimming took 5 bases from V and 1 from J, leaving 17 bases between them. The variable domain in full, with the rest retrieved from reference TRBV11-2 and TRBJ2-5, is EAGVAQSPRYKIIEKRQSVAFWCNPISGHATLYWYQQILGQGPKLLIQFQNNGVVDDSQLPKDRFSAERLKGVDSTLKIQPAKLEDSAVYLCASSRVGGRIQETQYFGPGTRLLVL.

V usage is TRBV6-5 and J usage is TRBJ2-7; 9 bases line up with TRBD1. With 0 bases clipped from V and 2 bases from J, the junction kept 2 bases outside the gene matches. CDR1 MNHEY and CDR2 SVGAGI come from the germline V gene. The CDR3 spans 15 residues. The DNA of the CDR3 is TGTGCCAGCAGTTACTCGACAGGGGGAACCTACGAGCAGTACTTC. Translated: CASSYSTGGTYEQYF.

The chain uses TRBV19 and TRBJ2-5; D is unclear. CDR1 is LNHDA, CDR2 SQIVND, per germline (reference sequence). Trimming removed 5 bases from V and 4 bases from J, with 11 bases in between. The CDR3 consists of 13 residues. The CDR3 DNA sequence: TGTGCCAGTAGTGAACAACATGCAGAGACCCAGTACTTC. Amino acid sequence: CASSEQHAETQYF.

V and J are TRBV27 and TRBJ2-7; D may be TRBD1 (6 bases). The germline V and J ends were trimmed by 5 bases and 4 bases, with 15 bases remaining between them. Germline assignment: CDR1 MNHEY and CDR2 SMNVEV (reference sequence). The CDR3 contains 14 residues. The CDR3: CASSETGMSYEQYF. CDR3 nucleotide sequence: TGTGCCAGCAGTGAAACAGGGATGTCTTACGAGCAGTACTTC.

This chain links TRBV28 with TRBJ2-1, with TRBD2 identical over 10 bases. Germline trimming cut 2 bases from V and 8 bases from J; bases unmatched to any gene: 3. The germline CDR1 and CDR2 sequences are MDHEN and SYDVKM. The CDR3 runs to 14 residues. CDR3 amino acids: CASSLLGLADEQFF. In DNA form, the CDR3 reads TGTGCCAGCAGTTTACTTGGACTAGCGGATGAGCAGTTCTTC.

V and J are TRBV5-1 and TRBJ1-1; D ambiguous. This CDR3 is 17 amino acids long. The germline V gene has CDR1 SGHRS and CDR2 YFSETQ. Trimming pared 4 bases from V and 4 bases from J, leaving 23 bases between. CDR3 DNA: TGCGCCAGCAGCCTTCGGGTGGATAGAGGGCGGGGCACTGAAGCTTTCTTT. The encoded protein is CASSLRVDRGRGTEAFF.

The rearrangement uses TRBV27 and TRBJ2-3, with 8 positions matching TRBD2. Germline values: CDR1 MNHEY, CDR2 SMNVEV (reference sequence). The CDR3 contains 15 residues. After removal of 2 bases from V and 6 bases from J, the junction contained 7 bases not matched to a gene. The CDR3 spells CASSLVTSALDTQYF. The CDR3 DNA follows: TGTGCCAGCAGTTTAGTGACTAGCGCCCTCGATACGCAGTATTTT.

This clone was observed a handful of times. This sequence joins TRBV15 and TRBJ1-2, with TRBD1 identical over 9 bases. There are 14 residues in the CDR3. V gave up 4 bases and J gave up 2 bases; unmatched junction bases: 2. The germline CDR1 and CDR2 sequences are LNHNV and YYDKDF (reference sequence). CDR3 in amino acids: CATSTGTGNYGYTF. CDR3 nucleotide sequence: TGTGCCACCAGCACCGGGACAGGGAACTATGGCTACACCTTC.

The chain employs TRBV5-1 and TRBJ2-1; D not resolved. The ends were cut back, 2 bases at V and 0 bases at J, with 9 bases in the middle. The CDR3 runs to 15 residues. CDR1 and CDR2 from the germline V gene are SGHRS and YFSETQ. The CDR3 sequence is CASSLRLSSYNEQFF. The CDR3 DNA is TGCGCCAGCAGCTTAAGACTGAGCTCCTACAATGAGCAGTTCTTC.